This T cell receptor beta chain emerged from a study of chemoradiotherapy in HPV16-positive cancers. This clone was counted once. Sequenced by immunoSEQ multiplex PCR; TCRdb stores in-frame clones only, minus some. This table holds over 500 clones, just under 80% found once. Germline lookup yields CDR1 SNHLY and CDR2 FYNNEI. Deletions cut 8 bases from V and 5 bases from J, with 9 bases between. The CDR3 contains 11 residues. The sequence came from a human donor with HPV-associated anogenital cancer. This sample comprised tumor tissue, obtained from a patient who underwent chemoradiotherapy. The V gene is TRBV2, the J gene TRBJ2-5; D ambiguous. The CDR3 spells CASAVRETQYF. The CDR3 DNA follows: TGTGCCAGCGCTGTCCGGGAGACCCAGTACTTC.